Given below is one TCR beta chain in context. Its antigen remains unidentified. The CDR3 covers 14 residues. Germline V gives CDR1 LGHNA, CDR2 YSLEER. Trimming took 0 bases from V and 2 from J, leaving 8 bases between them. The data are from a study of T cells after yellow fever vaccination. Across the whole study: Preparation of the low-cell-number fractions used SMART-Seq v4 Ultra Low Input. Study-wide points: Clones from primary vaccination mostly reappeared after the booster (approximately 96% CD4, over 85% CD8). By day 5 rather than day 15, the secondary response had peaked, though it was weaker.

A 5'RACE template-switching step, the method used to make TCR cDNA, added a universal primer site and UMIs. TCRdb processed the 5' RACE reads anew with MiXCR; each CDR3 protein has one entry. The table includes some 500,000 distinct CDR3 sequences, roughly 14% detected once. This TCR came from a man aged 30-40 years who received the YFV17D yellow fever vaccine. The chain joins TRBV4-3 to TRBJ2-7; no definite D call. The sequencing here drew on PBMCs, taken on the day of the yellow fever booster vaccination. CDR3 nucleotide sequence: TGCGCCAGCAGCCAAGAAGACAAAGCCTACGAGCAGTACTTC. As protein: CASSQEDKAYEQYF.